The 15 T cell receptor beta chains below were found in one sample sequenced in a study of shared clonotypes between healthy human individuals. The assay was immunoSEQ multiplex PCR, and TCRdb's table has in-frame clones only and misses some. Among some 650,000 clones listed, 97% were seen once. The sequenced material came from naive CD4+ T cells sorted from blood. This sample's subset: CD45RA+ positively selected. These receptors all come from a woman in her 30s in good health.

This clone was recorded only once. The V call is TRBV28, the J call TRBJ1-4; TRBD1 is a possible D gene (6 bases). Germline V gene lookup returns CDR1 MDHEN and CDR2 SYDVKM. CDR3 size: 15 residues. Trimming removed 6 bases at V and 5 bases at J, with 16 bases between. The CDR3 DNA sequence: TGTGCCAGCAGGGCCACAGGGCAGGGAAATGAAAAACTGTTTTTT. This encodes CASRATGQGNEKLFF.

The V gene is TRBV6-5, the J gene TRBJ1-2, with D perhaps TRBD1 (5 bases). The CDR3 covers 16 residues. The germline CDR1 and CDR2 sequences are MNHEY and SVGAGI. Trimming stripped 2 bases from V and 3 bases from J, with 16 bases between. The CDR3 region is CASSYPMGGSDYGYTF. The CDR3 bases are TGTGCCAGCAGTTACCCCATGGGGGGTAGCGACTATGGCTACACCTTC.

V and J are TRBV5-1 and TRBJ2-3, with 10 bases identical to TRBD2. The germline V gene encodes CDR1 SGHRS and CDR2 YFSETQ. V lost 1 base to trimming and J lost 4 bases; unmatched junction nucleotides: 6. The CDR3 is 16 amino acids. The CDR3 here is CASSLWSSGSSDTQYF. The CDR3 bases are TGCGCCAGCAGCTTGTGGTCTAGCGGGAGTTCAGATACGCAGTATTTT.

The genes are TRBV7-3 and TRBJ1-2; D uncertain. Germline assignment: CDR1 SGHTA and CDR2 FQGTGA. The CDR3 extends over 13 amino acids. With 6 bases removed from V and 7 bases from J, the gap between germline ends came to 15 bases. Here the CDR3 reads CASSSGPSSGYTF. In DNA, the CDR3 is TGTGCCAGCAGTTCCGGGCCCAGCTCTGGCTACACCTTC.

The chain uses TRBV19 and TRBJ2-7, with 7 bases that match TRBD1. J lost 0 bases, V lost 2 bases, and 10 bases had no gene match. This CDR3 spans 17 amino acids. From germline, CDR1 is LNHDA and CDR2 SQIVND (reference sequence). CDR3 coding DNA: TGTGCCAGTAGTATAATCGGGACAGCAGACAGCTCCTACGAGCAGTACTTC. Its protein product is CASSIIGTADSSYEQYF.

The chain combines TRBV7-9 with TRBJ2-7; D might be TRBD1 (6 bases). The CDR3 is 15 residues long. V was pared by 1 base and J by 6 bases, with 16 bases between. CDR1 is SEHNR, CDR2 FQNEAQ, per germline (reference sequence). The CDR3 sequence: CASSLVAGERIEQYF. DNA of the CDR3: TGTGCCAGCAGCTTAGTAGCAGGGGAGAGAATCGAGCAGTACTTC.

The chain is built from TRBV25-1 and TRBJ1-5; D is ambiguous. Germline CDR1 and CDR2: MGHDK and SYGVNS. Trimming shortened V by 5 bases and J by 1 base, and 6 bases separated the two germline ends. The CDR3 sequence is 13 residues long. The CDR3 protein is CASSLGSNQPQHF. The CDR3 DNA reads as TGTGCCAGCAGTCTGGGGAGCAATCAGCCCCAGCATTTT.

This CDR3 reads CASSYRPGGVNEQFF. The CDR3 bases are TGCGCCAGCAGCTACCGGCCAGGGGGTGTTAATGAGCAGTTCTTC. The chain joins TRBV5-1 to TRBJ2-1, with TRBD1 matching 7 bases. CDR3 size: 15 residues. Germline-derived CDR1 and CDR2 are SGHRS and YFSETQ. After removal of 3 bases from V and 7 bases from J, the junction contained 10 bases not matched to a gene.

The rearrangement uses TRBV6-5 and TRBJ1-4; unclear D gene. Per the germline V gene, CDR1 is MNHEY and CDR2 is SVGAGI. Trimming removed 6 bases from V and 2 bases from J, with 10 bases in between. The CDR3 is 14 residues long. The CDR3 DNA reads TGTGCCAGCAGCCCATGGAGGACTAATGAAAAACTGTTTTTT. It encodes CASSPWRTNEKLFF.

The chain recombines TRBV5-1 with TRBJ1-4; 9 bases are shared with TRBD1. Trimming took 3 bases from V and 5 from J; bases not matched to a gene: 5. There are 15 residues in the CDR3. Germline CDR1 reads SGHRS; CDR2 reads YFSETQ. The CDR3 nucleotides read TGCGCCAGCAGCTATGATACAGGGGGCAATGAAAAACTGTTTTTT. Amino acids: CASSYDTGGNEKLFF.

This clone was detected once. The chain joins TRBV6-1 to TRBJ1-2; D uncertain. V lost 0 bases, J lost 4 bases, and 15 bases lay in between. CDR3 length equals 16 residues. Germline CDR1 reads MNHNS; CDR2 reads SASEGT. CDR3 residues: CASSEAHGVAGYGYTF. The CDR3 DNA is TGTGCCAGCAGTGAAGCGCACGGGGTGGCGGGCTATGGCTACACCTTC.

This clone has a single count. The chain joins TRBV27 to TRBJ1-5; a possible D gene is TRBD1 (6 bases). CDR1 MNHEY and CDR2 SMNVEV come from the germline V gene (reference sequence). The V end lost 7 bases, the J end lost 1 base, and 11 bases lay between the germline ends. This CDR3 has 14 amino acids. CDR3 sequence: CASIGGGSNQPQHF. The CDR3 DNA follows: TGTGCCAGCATAGGGGGAGGGAGCAATCAGCCCCAGCATTTT.

V and J are TRBV27 and TRBJ2-7, with TRBD2 matching over 7 bases. The CDR3 extends over 13 amino acids. The V and J ends lost 4 bases and 6 bases, in that order; junction bases with no gene match: 6. The germline V gene has CDR1 MNHEY and CDR2 SMNVEV (reference sequence). CDR3 in DNA: TGTGCCAGCAGTTCGCGGGAGTCTCTCGAGCAGTACTTC. Translation gives CASSSRESLEQYF.

The chain carries TRBV19 and TRBJ1-1; D remains ambiguous. Trimming cost V 8 bases and J 0 bases, with 19 bases left between them. CDR3 length: 16 residues. Germline CDR1 LNHDA, CDR2 SQIVND (reference sequence). Here the CDR3 reads CASLPLGEGMNTEAFF. In nucleotides, the CDR3 is TGTGCCAGTCTTCCGCTGGGTGAGGGAATGAACACTGAAGCTTTCTTT.

This chain links TRBV7-6 with TRBJ1-5; D is perhaps TRBD1 (5 bases). This CDR3 contains 15 residues. Per germline, CDR1 SGHVS and CDR2 FNYEAQ. The V gene lost 4 bases and the J gene lost 4 bases, with 14 bases spanning the gap. CDR3 residues: CASSSSEGRNQPQHF. The CDR3 nucleotides are TGTGCCAGCAGCTCCTCCGAGGGGCGAAATCAGCCCCAGCATTTT.